This TCR beta chain was identified in a study of cytomegalovirus exposure and HLA in healthy donors. Findings of the study overall: In all likelihood, a cluster of highly shared sequence variants was a sequencing artifact. One variant, a missense change in DCLRE1C, was linked in a later analysis to TCR beta V- and J-gene trimming.

This clone appeared once. Its antigen remains unknown. Per germline, CDR1 MNHNY and CDR2 SVGAGI (reference sequence). V shed 6 bases, J shed 4 bases, and the junction held 5 bases outside the gene matches. The CDR3 runs 14 residues. The PCR employed 60 Vbeta primers together with 13 Jbeta primers. The table came from immunoSEQ multiplex PCR; TCRdb's copy has only in-frame clones and leaves some out. The top ten hold less than 3% of the sample, which has about 170,000 clones, under 80% seen once. The chain employs TRBV6-6 and TRBJ2-7; 11 bases align to TRBD2. Source material: PBMCs. The clonotype originates from a man in his forties in good health and CMV-seronegative. The CDR3 here is CASRVAGGTYEQYF. CDR3 DNA: TGTGCCAGCAGAGTAGCGGGGGGGACTTACGAGCAGTACTTC.